This TCR beta chain is from a study of blood T cells in healthy people across ages. Study-level points and caveats: Researchers judged that diversity estimates from one million T cells fell short of true values. Among long-lived donors, naive CD4+ cells were more numerous and diversity higher than in aged donors. The study lacked donor CMV status, which possibly confounded expanded clonotype changes.

Researchers report isolating at least 6 million PBMCs per sample. To note about this clonotype: The target antigen is unknown.

For the second PCR, which ran for 7 to 11 cycles, a sample-barcoded 5' primer and a J-beta primer mix were used. TCRdb fed the 5' RACE reads into MiXCR, producing one record per CDR3 protein. The repertoire holds more than 650,000 distinct CDR3 sequences, with 20% to 25% as singletons. The CDR3 spans 14 residues. Per germline, CDR1 MNHNY and CDR2 SVGAGI (reference sequence). V lost 4 bases and J lost 0, with 10 bases in between. The chain joins TRBV6-6 to TRBJ2-7; either TRBD1 or TRBD2 may supply D (5 bases each). This TCR derives from a man aged 70 or older in good health. Material for sequencing was blood. In DNA, the CDR3 is TGTGCCAGCAGTTGGGGGAGCTTCTCCTACGAGCAGTACTTC. Protein product: CASSWGSFSYEQYF.